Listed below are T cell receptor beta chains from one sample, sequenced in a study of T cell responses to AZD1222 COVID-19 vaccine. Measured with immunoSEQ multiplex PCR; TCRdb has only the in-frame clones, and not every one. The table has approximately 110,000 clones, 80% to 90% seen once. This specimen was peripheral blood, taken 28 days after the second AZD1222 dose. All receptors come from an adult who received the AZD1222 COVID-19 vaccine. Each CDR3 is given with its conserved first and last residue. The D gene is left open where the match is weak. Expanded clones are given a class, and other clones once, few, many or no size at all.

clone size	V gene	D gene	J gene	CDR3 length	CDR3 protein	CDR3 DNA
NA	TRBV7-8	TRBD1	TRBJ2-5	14	CASSRRGRGETQYF	TGTGCCAGCAGCCGCAGGGGGCGCGGGGAGACCCAGTACTTC
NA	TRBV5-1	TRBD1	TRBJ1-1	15	CASSLSPTGQTEAFF	TGCGCCAGCAGCTTGAGCCCGACAGGGCAAACTGAAGCTTTCTTT
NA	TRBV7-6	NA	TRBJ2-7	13	CASSLEQGREQYF	TGTGCCAGCAGCTTAGAGCAGGGGCGCGAGCAGTACTTC
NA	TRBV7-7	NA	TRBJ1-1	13	CASSQDKNTEAFF	TGTGCCAGCAGCCAGGACAAGAACACTGAAGCTTTCTTT
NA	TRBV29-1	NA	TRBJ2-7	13	CSVVLRQNYEQYF	TGCAGCGTTGTGTTGAGACAGAACTACGAGCAGTACTTC
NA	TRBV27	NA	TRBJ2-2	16	CASSSGPSTPTGELFF	TGTGCCAGCAGTTCCGGACCCTCGACACCCACCGGGGAGCTGTTTTTT
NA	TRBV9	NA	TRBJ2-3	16	CASSPLGQRVADTQYF	TGTGCCAGCAGCCCCCTGGGACAGCGGGTGGCAGATACGCAGTATTTT
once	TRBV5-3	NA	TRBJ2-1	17	CARSLEVGEVSYNEQFF	TGTGCCAGAAGCTTGGAGGTCGGAGAGGTTTCCTACAATGAGCAGTTCTTC
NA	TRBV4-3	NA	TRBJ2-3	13	CASSHTSSRAQYF	TGCGCCAGCAGCCACACTAGTTCGCGGGCGCAGTATTTT
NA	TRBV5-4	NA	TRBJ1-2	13	CASSYEENYGYTF	TGTGCCAGCAGCTACGAGGAAAACTATGGCTACACCTTC
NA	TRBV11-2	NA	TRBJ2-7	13	CASSLDHGAEQYF	TGTGCCAGCAGCTTAGATCACGGAGCCGAGCAGTACTTC
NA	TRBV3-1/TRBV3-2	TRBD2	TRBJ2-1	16	CASSQDSSGGDNEQFF	TGTGCCAGCAGCCAAGATTCTAGCGGGGGGGACAATGAGCAGTTCTTC
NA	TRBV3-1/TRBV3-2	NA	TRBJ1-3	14	CASTGASSGNTIYF	TGTGCCAGCACAGGCGCAAGCTCTGGAAACACCATATATTTT
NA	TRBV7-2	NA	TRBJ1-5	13	CASSFDRDQPQHF	TGTGCCAGCAGCTTTGACAGAGATCAGCCCCAGCATTTT
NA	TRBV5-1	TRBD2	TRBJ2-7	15	CASSLGLAGVYEQYF	TGCGCCAGCAGCTTGGGTCTAGCGGGAGTCTACGAGCAGTACTTC
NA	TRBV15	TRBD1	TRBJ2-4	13	CATLDRAKNIQYF	TGTGCCACCCTGGACAGGGCTAAAAACATTCAGTACTTC
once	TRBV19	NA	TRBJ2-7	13	CASSITPRDEQYF	TGTGCCAGTAGTATTACCCCCCGAGACGAGCAGTACTTC
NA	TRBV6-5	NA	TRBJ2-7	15	CASSYMVSASYEQYF	TGTGCCAGCAGTTACATGGTTTCGGCGTCCTACGAGCAGTACTTC
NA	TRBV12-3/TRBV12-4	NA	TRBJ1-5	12	CASSDHHQPQHF	TGTGCCAGCTCGGACCATCATCAGCCCCAGCATTTT
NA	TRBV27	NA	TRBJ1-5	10	CASGRQPQHF	TGTGCCAGCGGCAGACAGCCCCAGCATTTT
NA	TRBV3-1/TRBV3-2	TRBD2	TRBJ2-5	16	CASSPGLAGRQETQYF	TGTGCCAGCAGCCCCGGACTAGCGGGCCGCCAAGAGACCCAGTACTTC
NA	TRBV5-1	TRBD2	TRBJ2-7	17	CASSSGRGLVTIYEQYF	TGCGCCAGCAGCTCTGGGAGGGGCCTAGTGACAATCTACGAGCAGTACTTC
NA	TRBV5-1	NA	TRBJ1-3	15	CASSLSRNSGNTIYF	TGCGCCAGCAGCTTGTCCAGGAACTCTGGAAACACCATATATTTT
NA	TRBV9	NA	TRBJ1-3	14	CASSVAAAPSSIYF	TGTGCCAGCAGCGTTGCCGCAGCCCCATCTTCCATATATTTT
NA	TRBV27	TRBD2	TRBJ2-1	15	CASATLAGWYNEQFF	TGTGCCAGCGCGACACTAGCGGGATGGTACAATGAGCAGTTCTTC
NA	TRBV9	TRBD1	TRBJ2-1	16	CASSVAGQHSYNEQFF	TGTGCCAGCAGCGTAGCGGGACAGCATTCCTACAATGAGCAGTTCTTC
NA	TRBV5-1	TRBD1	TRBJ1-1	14	CASSLDRGRTEAFF	TGCGCCAGCAGCTTGGACAGGGGGCGGACTGAAGCTTTCTTT
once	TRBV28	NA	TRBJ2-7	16	CASSLGNGWPDYEQYF	TGTGCCAGCAGTTTAGGGAATGGGTGGCCGGACTACGAGCAGTACTTC
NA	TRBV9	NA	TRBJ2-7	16	CASSGGDVGVGYEQYF	TGTGCCAGCAGCGGAGGGGATGTGGGAGTGGGATACGAGCAGTACTTC
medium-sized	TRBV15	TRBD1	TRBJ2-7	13	CATAWGTGFSQYF	TGTGCCACCGCGTGGGGGACAGGGTTCTCGCAGTACTTC
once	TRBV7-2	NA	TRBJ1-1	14	CASSSLWGNTEAFF	TGTGCCAGCAGCTCCCTGTGGGGGAACACTGAAGCTTTCTTT
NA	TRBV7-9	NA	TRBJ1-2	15	CASSLVGRENYGYTF	TGTGCCAGCAGCTTGGTGGGCAGGGAGAACTATGGCTACACCTTC